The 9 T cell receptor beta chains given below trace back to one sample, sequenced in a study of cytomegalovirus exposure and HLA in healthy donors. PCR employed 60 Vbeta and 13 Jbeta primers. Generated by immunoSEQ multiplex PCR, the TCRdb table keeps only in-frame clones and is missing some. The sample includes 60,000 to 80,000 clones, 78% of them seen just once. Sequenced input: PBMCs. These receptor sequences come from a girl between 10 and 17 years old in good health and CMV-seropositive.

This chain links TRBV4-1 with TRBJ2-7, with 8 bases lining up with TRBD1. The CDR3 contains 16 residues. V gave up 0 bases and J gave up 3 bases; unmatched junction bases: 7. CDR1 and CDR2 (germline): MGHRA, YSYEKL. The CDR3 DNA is TGCGCCAGCAGCCAAGAGGGGCAGGGGGCGTTCTACGAGCAGTACTTC. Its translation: CASSQEGQGAFYEQYF.

For the CDR3, the DNA is TGCGCCAGCAGCTCGGGACACCAGAACACTGAAGCTTTCTTT. Its translation is CASSSGHQNTEAFF. The chain carries TRBV5-1 and TRBJ1-1; tentative D call: TRBD1 (6 bases). Trimming cost V 3 bases and J 1 base, with 10 bases left between them. Germline-derived CDR1 and CDR2 are SGHRS and YFSETQ. The CDR3 is 14 amino acids.

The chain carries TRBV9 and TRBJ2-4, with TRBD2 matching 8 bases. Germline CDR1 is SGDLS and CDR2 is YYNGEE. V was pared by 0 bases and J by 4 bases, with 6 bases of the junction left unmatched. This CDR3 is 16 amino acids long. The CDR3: CASSVAPSGPKNIQYF. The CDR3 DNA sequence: TGTGCCAGCAGCGTAGCGCCTAGCGGGCCAAAAAACATTCAGTACTTC.

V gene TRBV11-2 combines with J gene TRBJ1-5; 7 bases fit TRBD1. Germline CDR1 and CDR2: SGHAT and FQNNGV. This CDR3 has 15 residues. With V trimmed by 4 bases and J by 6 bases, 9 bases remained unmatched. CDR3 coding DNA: TGTGCCAGCAGCTCGGGTGGGGACAGTAGTCAGCCCCAGCATTTT. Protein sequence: CASSSGGDSSQPQHF.

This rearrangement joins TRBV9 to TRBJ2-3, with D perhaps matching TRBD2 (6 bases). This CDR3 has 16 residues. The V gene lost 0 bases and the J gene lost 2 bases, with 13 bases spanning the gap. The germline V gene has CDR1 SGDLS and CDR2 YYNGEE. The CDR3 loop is CASSVGGGGLTDTQYF. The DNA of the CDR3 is TGTGCCAGCAGCGTAGGGGGTGGGGGACTCACAGATACGCAGTATTTT.

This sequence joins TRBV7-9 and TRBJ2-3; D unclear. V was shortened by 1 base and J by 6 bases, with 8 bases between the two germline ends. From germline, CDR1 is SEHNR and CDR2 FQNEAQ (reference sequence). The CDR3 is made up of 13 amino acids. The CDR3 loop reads CASSLVGPDTQYF. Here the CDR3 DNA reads TGTGCCAGCAGCTTAGTTGGGCCCGATACGCAGTATTTT.

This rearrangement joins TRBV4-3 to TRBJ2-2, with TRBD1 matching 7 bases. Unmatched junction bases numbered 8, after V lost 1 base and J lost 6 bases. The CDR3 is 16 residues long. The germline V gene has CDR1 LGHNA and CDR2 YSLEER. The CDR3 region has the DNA TGCGCCAGCAGCCAAGTAACAGGGGATTACGCCGGGGAGCTGTTTTTT. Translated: CASSQVTGDYAGELFF.

CDR3 residues: CASTPLGWRGYGYTF. The CDR3, as DNA: TGTGCCAGCACTCCTCTGGGGTGGCGGGGCTATGGCTACACCTTC. The V gene is TRBV6-5, the J gene TRBJ1-2; D is undetermined. In germline, CDR1 is MNHEY, CDR2 SVGAGI. The germline V and J ends were trimmed by 7 bases and 4 bases, with 19 bases remaining between them. This CDR3 comprises 15 residues.

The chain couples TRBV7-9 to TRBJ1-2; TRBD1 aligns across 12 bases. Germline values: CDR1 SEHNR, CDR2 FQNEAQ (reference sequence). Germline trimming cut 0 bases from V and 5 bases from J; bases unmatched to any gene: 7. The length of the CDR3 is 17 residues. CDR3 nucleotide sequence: TGTGCCAGCAGCTTAGCCCCGGGACAGGGGGCTGATTATGGCTACACCTTC. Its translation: CASSLAPGQGADYGYTF.